The 21 T cell receptor beta chains given below trace back to one sample, sequenced in a study of blood T cell repertoires in COVID-19. Here immunoSEQ multiplex PCR was the method, and the copy in TCRdb shows in-frame clones only, minus some. This sample carries about 230,000 clones, 85% to 90% of them seen once, and the ten largest clones take roughly 12%. Sequencing was done on a sample of peripheral blood. The receptor source for this set is a man in his fifties or sixties with COVID-19, enrolled during active disease.

V gene TRBV3-1 (or the pseudogene TRBV3-2) combines with J gene TRBJ2-2; 7 bases fit TRBD2. Germline V lookup: CDR1 LGHDT, CDR2 YNNKEL (reference sequence). The V segment lost 2 bases and the J segment 1 base; nucleotides outside the gene matches: 4. The CDR3 has 16 amino acids. The CDR3 nucleotides read TGTGCCAGCAGCCAATCCGGACTAGGGAACACCGGGGAGCTGTTTTTT. As protein: CASSQSGLGNTGELFF.

The chain combines TRBV7-2 with TRBJ1-4, with TRBD1 identical over 8 bases. V was pared by 6 bases and J by 8 bases, with 8 bases of the junction left unmatched. Germline lookup yields CDR1 SGHTA and CDR2 FQGNSA. The CDR3 covers 14 residues. CDR3 sequence reads: CASRLQGEGEKLFF. The DNA for the CDR3 is TGTGCCAGCAGACTACAGGGGGAGGGGGAAAAACTGTTTTTT.

Written as DNA, the CDR3 is TGTGCCAGCAGTCTAGGACAGGGGGCCGCTGGGGCCAACGTCCTGACTTTC. It encodes CASSLGQGAAGANVLTF. The rearrangement links TRBV27 to TRBJ2-6, with 11 bases identical to TRBD1. This CDR3 spans 17 amino acids. The J segment lost 2 bases and the V segment lost 5 bases, leaving 5 bases of the junction unmatched. In germline, CDR1 is MNHEY, CDR2 SMNVEV (reference sequence).

CDR3 bases: TGCGCCAGCAGCCAAGTGGGGGGTAACACTGAAGCTTTCTTT. This translates into CASSQVGGNTEAFF. The genes are TRBV4-3 and TRBJ1-1; D possibly corresponds to TRBD1 (5 bases). The ends were cut back, 1 base at V and 2 bases at J, with 8 bases in the middle. The CDR3 is made up of 14 amino acids. In germline, CDR1 is LGHNA, CDR2 YSLEER.

The gene calls are TRBV15 and TRBJ1-5; TRBD1 matches at 8 bases. Germline assignment: CDR1 LNHNV and CDR2 YYDKDF (reference sequence). The CDR3 sequence is 14 residues long. J gave up 5 bases and V 4 bases, and 4 bases lay outside the gene matches. The CDR3 reads CATSTGGADQPQHF. DNA of the CDR3: TGTGCCACCAGCACAGGGGGCGCAGATCAGCCCCAGCATTTT.

This chain connects TRBV7-2 to TRBJ2-1, with D perhaps matching TRBD2 (5 bases). The germline CDR1 and CDR2 sequences are SGHTA and FQGNSA. Trimming shortened V by 5 bases and J by 3 bases, and 17 bases separated the two germline ends. CDR3 length equals 16 residues. CDR3 region: CASSRDGVGGYNEQFF. CDR3 bases: TGTGCCAGCAGCCGGGATGGGGTGGGCGGCTACAATGAGCAGTTCTTC.

This chain uses TRBV11-2 with TRBJ2-7, with 8 bases lining up with TRBD1. V lost 4 bases to trimming and J lost 0 bases; unmatched junction nucleotides: 5. The germline CDR1 and CDR2 sequences are SGHAT and FQNNGV. The CDR3 covers 15 residues. This chain's CDR3 is CASSSRTGSSYEQYF. In DNA form, the CDR3 reads TGTGCCAGCAGCTCTAGGACAGGGAGCTCCTACGAGCAGTACTTC.

The chain joins TRBV2 to TRBJ1-4; D is possibly TRBD1 (5 bases). Germline CDR1 and CDR2: SNHLY and FYNNEI. This CDR3 comprises 14 residues. V was pared by 3 bases and J by 7 bases, with 12 bases between. Here the CDR3 reads CASSDGAVREKLFF. CDR3 coding DNA: TGTGCCAGCAGTGATGGGGCAGTCCGTGAAAAACTGTTTTTT.

The chain uses TRBV7-2 and TRBJ1-6; no clear D gene. The germline V gene encodes CDR1 SGHTA and CDR2 FQGNSA. Trimming took 1 base from V and 13 from J, leaving 11 bases between them. The CDR3 runs to 13 residues. CDR3 sequence: CASSLDGLTPLHF. The CDR3 DNA is TGTGCCAGCAGCTTAGACGGCTTGACTCCCCTCCACTTT.

CDR3 DNA: TGTGCCAGTAGTATAGACGGGGGGACAAAAGCTTTCTTT. This encodes CASSIDGGTKAFF. The V and J genes are TRBV19 and TRBJ1-1, with a possible D match to TRBD1 (6 bases). Germline V gene lookup returns CDR1 LNHDA and CDR2 SQIVND (reference sequence). The CDR3 is 13 amino acids. Between the trimmed V and J ends, which lost 0 bases and 9 bases, there was a span of 11 bases.

J is TRBJ2-7 and V is TRBV10-3; possibly TRBD1 for D (5 bases). Germline V gene data show CDR1 as ENHRY and CDR2 as SYGVKD. This CDR3 comprises 13 residues. Trimming removed 3 bases from V and 2 bases from J, with 8 bases in between. CDR3 sequence reads: CAISEQAAYEQYF. The CDR3 DNA sequence: TGTGCCATCAGTGAACAGGCAGCCTACGAGCAGTACTTC.

The chain couples TRBV18 to TRBJ1-2, with D perhaps TRBD1 (6 bases). Germline lookup yields CDR1 KGHSH and CDR2 LQKENI. This CDR3 comprises 16 residues. Trimming left V 3 bases short and J 0 bases short, with 14 bases between. Written as DNA, the CDR3 is TGTGCCAGCTCACCGCTACAGGGCCCAACTAACTATGGCTACACCTTC. Translating it yields CASSPLQGPTNYGYTF. The complete variable domain, with remaining parts taken from reference TRBV18 and TRBJ1-2, reads NAGVMQNPRHLVRRRGQEARLRCSPMKGHSHVYWYRQLPEEGLKFMVYLQKENIIDESGMPKERFSAEFPKEGPSILRIQQVVRGDSAAYFCASSPLQGPTNYGYTFGSGTRLTVV.

This chain joins TRBV7-9 and TRBJ2-1; 11 bases align to TRBD1. CDR1 SEHNR and CDR2 FQNEAQ come from the germline V gene (reference sequence). CDR3 length: 17 residues. V trimming: 0 bases; J trimming: 2 bases; junction bases outside the gene matches: 3. DNA for the CDR3: TGTGCCAGCAGCTTAGCGGGGACAGGGGGTACCTACAATGAGCAGTTCTTC. Translating gives CASSLAGTGGTYNEQFF.

The CDR3 region is CASSQRAGYPYEQYF. As DNA, the CDR3 is TGTGCCAGCAGCCAAAGAGCGGGTTACCCCTACGAGCAGTACTTC. V and J are TRBV7-3 and TRBJ2-7, with D perhaps TRBD2 (6 bases). This CDR3 contains 15 residues. The germline V and J ends were trimmed by 5 bases and 2 bases, with 16 bases remaining between them. Germline CDR1 reads SGHTA; CDR2 reads FQGTGA.

This chain links TRBV4-3 with TRBJ2-2; 10 bases align to TRBD1. Germline CDR1 and CDR2: LGHNA and YSLEER. Germline trimming cut 4 bases from V and 4 bases from J; bases unmatched to any gene: 6. This CDR3 contains 16 residues. The CDR3 loop reads CASSLRQGATTGELFF. The CDR3 nucleotides are TGCGCCAGCAGCCTTAGACAGGGGGCTACCACCGGGGAGCTGTTTTTT.

The chain is built from TRBV9 and TRBJ1-1, with unresolved D. Germline assignment: CDR1 SGDLS and CDR2 YYNGEE. Deletions cut 4 bases from V and 0 bases from J, with 16 bases between. The CDR3 spans 16 residues. The CDR3 nucleotides are TGTGCCAGCAGCCCTTACTCGAGCCTGATGAACACTGAAGCTTTCTTT. It is translated as CASSPYSSLMNTEAFF.

The genes are TRBV10-3 and TRBJ1-1; D uncertain. Germline loops: CDR1 ENHRY, CDR2 SYGVKD. The CDR3 totals 16 residues. Trimming cost V 0 bases and J 1 base, with 12 bases left between them. The CDR3 protein is CAISESNSQSNTEAFF. Written as DNA, the CDR3 is TGTGCCATCAGTGAGTCGAATTCGCAGTCGAACACTGAAGCTTTCTTT.

The chain is built from TRBV7-9 and TRBJ1-4; TRBD1 matches 7 bases. Per the germline V gene, CDR1 is SEHNR and CDR2 is FQNEAQ (reference sequence). V shed 1 base, J shed 0 bases, and the junction held 11 bases outside the gene matches. This CDR3 spans 19 amino acids. As DNA, the CDR3 is TGTGCCAGCAGCTTAGGGACAGGTGGAGGGGCTGCAACTAATGAAAAACTGTTTTTT. Amino acids: CASSLGTGGGAATNEKLFF.

CDR3 sequence: CASSSIRQGTDLLEQYF. In DNA, the CDR3 is TGTGCCAGCAGCTCTATACGACAGGGGACGGACTTACTCGAGCAGTACTTC. The chain carries TRBV4-2 and TRBJ2-7; 8 bases align to TRBD1. The germline gives CDR1 LGHNA, CDR2 YNFKEQ. The CDR3 runs to 17 residues. Losses at the gene ends were 5 bases for V and 6 bases for J; bases not matched to a gene: 18.

The chain recombines TRBV9 with TRBJ1-4; 7 bases agree with TRBD1. Trimming took 0 bases from V and 5 from J; bases not matched to a gene: 4. This CDR3 has 15 residues. In germline, CDR1 is SGDLS, CDR2 YYNGEE. Written as DNA, the CDR3 is TGTGCCAGCAGCGTAGAAGGGGGCGCAAATGAAAAACTGTTTTTT. Amino acid sequence: CASSVEGGANEKLFF.

This clone showed up just a few times. The chain carries TRBV9 and TRBJ2-7, with a weak D call TRBD2 (5 bases). Trimming took off 1 base at V and 3 bases at J, with 14 bases between the two ends. CDR3 length: 15 amino acids. Germline V gene sequence: CDR1 SGDLS, CDR2 YYNGEE. CDR3 amino acids: CASSVRADKNYEQYF. CDR3 DNA: TGTGCCAGCAGCGTAAGAGCGGATAAAAACTACGAGCAGTACTTC.